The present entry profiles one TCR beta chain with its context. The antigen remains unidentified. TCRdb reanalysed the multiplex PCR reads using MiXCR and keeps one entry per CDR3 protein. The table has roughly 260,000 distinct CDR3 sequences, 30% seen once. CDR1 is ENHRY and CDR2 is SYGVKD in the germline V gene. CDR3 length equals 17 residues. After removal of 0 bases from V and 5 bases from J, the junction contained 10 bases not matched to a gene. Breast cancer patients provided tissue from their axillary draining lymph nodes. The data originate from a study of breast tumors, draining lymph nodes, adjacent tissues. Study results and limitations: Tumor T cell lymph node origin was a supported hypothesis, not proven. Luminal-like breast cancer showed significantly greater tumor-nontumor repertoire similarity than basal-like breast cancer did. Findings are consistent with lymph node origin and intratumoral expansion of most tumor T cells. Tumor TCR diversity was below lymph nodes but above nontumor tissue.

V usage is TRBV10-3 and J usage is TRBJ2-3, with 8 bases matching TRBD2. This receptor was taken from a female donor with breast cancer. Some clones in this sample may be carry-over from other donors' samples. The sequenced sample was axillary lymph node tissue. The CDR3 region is CAISESWGAGGGDTQYF. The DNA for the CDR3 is TGTGCCATCAGTGAGTCGTGGGGTGCGGGAGGTGGAGATACGCAGTATTTT.